This T cell receptor beta chain is from a study of T-cell reconstitution after alpha-beta-depleted transplantation in children listed by TCRdb under 2016. About the study as a whole: Using TCR repertoire profiling, the study followed T-cell immune reconstitution in a quantitative way in children after TCRalphabeta/CD19-depleted allogeneic hematopoietic cell transplantation.

A note on this clonotype: Its antigen is unknown. No base qualities exist here, and no much larger clone lies one base off it.

The germline V gene gives CDR1 as MGHDK and CDR2 as SYGVNS. Including cysteine and phenylalanine, the CDR3 has 12 amino acids. CDR3 DNA only is kept here, 36 bases in frame from base 1. The germline ends are 8 bases apart after V is trimmed by 8 bases and J by 1 base. The method was PCR. The instrument was an Illumina HiSeq 2500. Molecular barcoding was employed in the preparation of TCR libraries, with unique molecular identifiers being used to normalize TCRbeta repertoire quantification. In TCRdb, the public reads were trimmed at Q25 with fastp and aligned with MiXCR, with productive beta chains retained. Rows with a matching CDR3 protein are joined into one entry that keeps the most common DNA and genes. This sample holds some 550,000 distinct CDR3 sequences; 18% were observed only once. Together, the top ten hold 3.3% of the sample.

The sequence joins TRBV25-1 to TRBJ1-1; there is no confident call for the D gene. The specimen comprised PBMCs from the stem cell graft donor, sampled from the stem cell graft. This TCR derives from a human donor who donated a stem cell graft to a child with acute lymphoblastic leukemia. The bases read TGTGCCAGCGCCTATTCGAACACTGAAGCTTTCTTT. This codes for CASAYSNTEAFF.